This is a list of T cell receptor beta chains from one sample in a study of cytomegalovirus exposure and HLA in healthy donors. Profiled with immunoSEQ multiplex PCR; TCRdb holds only in-frame clones, not every one. The table lists roughly 140,000 clones, 79% of them singletons, with around 6.6% in the top ten. Input material: PBMCs. The receptors originated from a man aged 45 to 65 in good health and CMV-seropositive. Each CDR3 is given with its conserved first and last residue. A D gene is named only where the DNA matches it firmly. Size is omitted from some rows. Given values are once, few, many or a class for expanded clones.

clone_size	v_call	j_call	d_call	cdr3_aa	cdr3_nt
few	TRBV5-6	TRBJ2-7	-	CASSLAGASSYEQYF	TGTGCCAGCAGCTTGGCAGGGGCTTCGTCCTACGAGCAGTACTTC
few	TRBV19	TRBJ2-7	TRBD1	CASSLSATGNAYEQYF	TGTGCCAGTAGTCTCTCGGCGACAGGGAATGCCTACGAGCAGTACTTC
-	TRBV5-4	TRBJ1-2	-	CASSLEGYNYGYTF	TGTGCCAGCAGCTTGGAGGGGTATAACTATGGCTACACCTTC
few	TRBV6-1	TRBJ1-5	-	CASSEDSGSGGQPQHF	TGTGCCAGCAGTGAAGACTCCGGGAGCGGGGGGCAGCCCCAGCATTTT
-	TRBV5-1	TRBJ2-7	-	CASSSGSSYEQYF	TGCGCCAGCAGCTCCGGGTCTTCCTACGAGCAGTACTTC
-	TRBV30	TRBJ2-3	-	CACYRAGGGADTQYF	TGTGCCTGCTACAGGGCGGGTGGTGGGGCAGATACGCAGTATTTT
-	TRBV27	TRBJ2-5	TRBD1	CASSLSPTGKAETQYF	TGTGCCAGCAGTTTATCGCCGACAGGGAAAGCAGAGACCCAGTACTTC
-	TRBV7-9	TRBJ2-1	TRBD2	CASSPYGTSPWQNEQFF	TGTGCCAGCAGCCCGTACGGGACTAGCCCATGGCAGAATGAGCAGTTCTTC
-	TRBV27	TRBJ1-1	-	CASRWGPNTEAFF	TGTGCCAGCAGATGGGGCCCGAACACTGAAGCTTTCTTT
-	TRBV4-1	TRBJ1-5	-	CASSQGAAQPGFEPQHF	TGCGCCAGCAGCCAAGGGGCAGCCCAGCCCGGCTTTGAGCCCCAGCATTTT
-	TRBV30	TRBJ2-5	TRBD1	CAWSVGQGNQETQYF	TGTGCCTGGAGTGTAGGACAGGGGAACCAAGAGACCCAGTACTTC
-	TRBV25-1	TRBJ1-6	-	CASSEYWAFPPKVPPLHF	TGTGCCAGCAGTGAATACTGGGCTTTCCCCCCGAAAGTTCCACCCCTCCACTTT
-	TRBV28	TRBJ2-1	TRBD2	CASSRTSGRRSYNEQFF	TGTGCCAGCAGTCGGACTAGCGGGCGGCGCTCCTACAATGAGCAGTTCTTC
few	TRBV7-9	TRBJ1-1	-	CASSLGSGDTEAFF	TGTGCCAGCAGCTTAGGGTCCGGGGACACTGAAGCTTTCTTT
-	TRBV10-3	TRBJ2-7	TRBD2	CATKGLAGVLLEQYF	TGTGCCACCAAGGGACTAGCGGGAGTTTTGCTCGAGCAGTACTTC